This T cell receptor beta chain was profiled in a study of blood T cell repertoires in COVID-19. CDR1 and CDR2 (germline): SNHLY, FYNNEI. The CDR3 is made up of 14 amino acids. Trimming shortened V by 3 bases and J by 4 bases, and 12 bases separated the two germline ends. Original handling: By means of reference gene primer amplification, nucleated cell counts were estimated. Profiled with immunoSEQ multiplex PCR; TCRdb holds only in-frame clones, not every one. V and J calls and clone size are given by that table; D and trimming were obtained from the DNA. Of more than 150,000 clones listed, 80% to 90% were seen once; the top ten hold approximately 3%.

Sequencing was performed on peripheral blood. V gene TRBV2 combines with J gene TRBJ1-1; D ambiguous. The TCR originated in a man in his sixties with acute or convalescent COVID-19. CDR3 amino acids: CASSDREFFTEAFF. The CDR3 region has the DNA TGTGCCAGCAGTGACCGCGAGTTTTTCACTGAAGCTTTCTTT.